A single sample is the source of the 5 T cell receptor beta chains below, sequenced in a study of T-cell reconstitution after alpha-beta-depleted transplantation in children. Preparation of the TCRbeta library involved a method that used unique molecular identifiers. TCRdb processed the PCR reads anew with MiXCR; each CDR3 protein has one entry. The table lists about 500,000 distinct CDR3 sequences, less than 35% of them singletons, with 2% to 3% in the top ten. The sample consisted of PBMCs from the stem cell graft donor, taken from the stem cell graft. Receptor source: a human donor who donated a stem cell graft to a child with aplastic anemia.

This clonotype showed up just a few times. The CDR3 DNA follows: TGCAGCGTTGAAATGCCGTCTGGACAGGACACCGGGGAGCTGTTTTTT. Amino acid sequence: CSVEMPSGQDTGELFF. The chain is built from TRBV29-1 and TRBJ2-2, with 7 bases fitting TRBD1. Germline V lookup: CDR1 SQVTM, CDR2 ANQGSEA. V lost 2 bases, J lost 3 bases, and 9 bases stayed unmatched. CDR3 length: 16 amino acids.

This chain joins TRBV20-1 and TRBJ2-3; 11 bases line up with TRBD2. Looked up from germline, CDR1 is DFQATT and CDR2 is SNEGSKA (reference sequence). There are 15 residues in the CDR3. V was pared by 6 bases and J by 3 bases, with 8 bases of the junction left unmatched. The CDR3 spells CSARASGRNTDTQYF. The CDR3 nucleotides read TGCAGTGCCCGGGCTAGCGGGAGGAATACAGATACGCAGTATTTT.

This rearrangement joins TRBV7-6 to TRBJ2-2; the D gene is possibly TRBD2 (7 bases). This CDR3 comprises 18 residues. Germline loops: CDR1 SGHVS, CDR2 FNYEAQ. V lost 2 bases and J lost 1, with 17 bases in between. In DNA, the CDR3 is TGTGCCAGCAGCTTACAGGTCGGGGGCGGGGGGAACACCGGGGAGCTGTTTTTT. Translated, it gives CASSLQVGGGGNTGELFF.

Only one count was recorded for this clonotype. The chain recombines TRBV4-3 with TRBJ1-1, with D unresolved. This CDR3 is built from 13 residues. The germline CDR1 and CDR2 sequences are LGHNA and YSLEER. V was pared by 0 bases and J by 4 bases, with 6 bases between. The CDR3: CASSQEGSTEAFF. The CDR3 coding sequence is TGCGCCAGCAGCCAAGAGGGCTCCACTGAAGCTTTCTTT.

The V and J genes are TRBV12-5 and TRBJ1-3; no reliable D call. V lost 1 base to trimming and J lost 4 bases, with 8 bases between them. Germline CDR1 and CDR2: LGHNT and FRNRAP. The CDR3 runs 14 residues. DNA of the CDR3: TGTGCTAGTGGTTTGGCCCACTCCGGAAACACCATATATTTT. It yields the protein CASGLAHSGNTIYF.